This passage covers 10 T cell receptor beta chains from one sample sequenced in a study of blood T cell repertoires in COVID-19. This table comes from immunoSEQ multiplex PCR, and its TCRdb copy is limited to in-frame clones, with some not included. The sample consists of about 300,000 clones, approximately 84% of them appearing once. The sequencing input was peripheral blood. All receptors come from a human donor with COVID-19, enrolled during active disease. The donor label of this sample is uncertain.

This clone has a single count. The chain links TRBV29-1 to TRBJ1-1; unclear D gene. Germline lookup yields CDR1 SQVTM and CDR2 ANQGSEA. Trimming took 4 bases from V and 1 from J, leaving 13 bases between them. The CDR3 has 14 amino acids. The CDR3 DNA is TGCAGCGTTGCAGATAGGCGGCGGAACACTGAAGCTTTCTTT. Translating gives CSVADRRRNTEAFF.

This clone came up a few times. V usage is TRBV6-6 and J usage is TRBJ2-7, with 12 bases that match TRBD2. This CDR3 is 15 amino acids long. Germline CDR1 reads MNHNY; CDR2 reads SVGAGI (reference sequence). After removal of 6 bases from V and 6 bases from J, the junction contained 9 bases not matched to a gene. The CDR3 is CASSRSSGRALEQYF. The CDR3 region has the DNA TGTGCCAGCAGCCGATCTAGCGGGAGGGCACTCGAGCAGTACTTC.

The chain carries TRBV28 and TRBJ1-2; TRBD1 aligns across 8 bases. Germline V CDR1 and CDR2: MDHEN, SYDVKM. The ends lost 1 base at V and 7 bases at J; junction bases unmatched: 5. CDR3 size: 14 residues. CDR3 sequence (DNA): TGTGCCAGCAGTTTATACAGGGGGGAGGTTGGCTACACCTTC. The encoded protein is CASSLYRGEVGYTF.

The CDR3 protein is CATQTGVGAQYF. In DNA form, the CDR3 reads TGTGCTACCCAGACAGGGGTAGGGGCCCAGTACTTC. The chain employs TRBV3-1 (or the pseudogene TRBV3-2) and TRBJ2-5; TRBD1 matches 8 bases. The CDR3 contains 12 residues. Germline V gives CDR1 LGHDT, CDR2 YNNKEL (reference sequence).

This chain links TRBV7-6 with TRBJ2-7; D might be TRBD1 (6 bases). This CDR3 comprises 14 residues. V shed 5 bases and J shed 0 bases, with 11 bases lying between them. Germline values: CDR1 SGHVS, CDR2 FNYEAQ. The CDR3 DNA is TGTGCCAGCAGCACAAGACAGGCCTCCTACGAGCAGTACTTC. Amino acids: CASSTRQASYEQYF. Based on the CDR3 plus reference TRBV7-6 and TRBJ2-7, the full variable domain is GAGVSQSPRYKVTKRGQDVALRCDPISGHVSLYWYRQALGQGPEFLTYFNYEAQQDKSGLPNDRFSAERPEGSISTLTIQRTEQRDSAMYRCASSTRQASYEQYFGPGTRLTVT.

The V and J genes are TRBV7-3 and TRBJ2-1; 9 nucleotides align to TRBD2. In germline, CDR1 is SGHTA, CDR2 FQGTGA. The junction had 17 bases not matched to a gene; V was cut back by 1 base and J by 7 bases. The CDR3 consists of 19 residues. The CDR3 region is CASSLKPQRAAGGGNEQFF. The CDR3 bases are TGTGCCAGCAGCTTAAAGCCCCAGAGGGCAGCGGGAGGCGGGAATGAGCAGTTCTTC. Supplemented by reference TRBV7-3 and TRBJ2-1, the full variable domain reads GAGVSQTPSNKVTEKGKYVELRCDPISGHTALYWYRQSLGQGPEFLIYFQGTGAADDSGLPNDRFFAVRPEGSVSTLKIQRTERGDSAVYLCASSLKPQRAAGGGNEQFFGPGTRLTVL.

This chain joins TRBV4-1 and TRBJ2-7; 7 bases are a match to TRBD2. J lost 2 bases, V lost 4 bases, and 11 bases had no gene match. The V gene's germline CDR1 is MGHRA and CDR2 YSYEKL. The CDR3 covers 16 residues. CDR3 region: CASSPLAPGTTYEQYF. Written as DNA, the CDR3 is TGCGCCAGCAGCCCTCTAGCCCCCGGGACTACCTACGAGCAGTACTTC.

The chain links TRBV7-8 to TRBJ2-1; D is perhaps TRBD2 (5 bases). The CDR3 is 14 amino acids. Germline V lookup: CDR1 SGHVS, CDR2 FQNEAQ. V was trimmed by 5 bases and J by 7 bases, leaving 15 bases between them. CDR3 sequence (DNA): TGTGCCAGCAGCCATGGTGGGGAGCTGAATGAGCAGTTCTTC. The encoded protein is CASSHGGELNEQFF.

This chain links TRBV16 with TRBJ2-7; 8 bases align to TRBD1. CDR3 length: 20 amino acids. V shed 2 bases and J 0 bases; nucleotides not matched to a gene: 18. CDR1 KGHSY and CDR2 FQNENV come from the germline V gene. The CDR3 bases are TGTGCCAGCAGCCAAGGAGCGTCGGGGACAGGTCTCCCCCGCTCCTACGAGCAGTACTTC. Its protein product is CASSQGASGTGLPRSYEQYF. The entire variable domain, with the rest obtained from reference TRBV16 and TRBJ2-7, is as follows: GEEVAQTPKHLVRGEGQKAKLYCAPIKGHSYVFWYQQVLKNEFKFLISFQNENVFDETGMPKERFSAKCLPNSPCSLEIQATKLEDSAVYFCASSQGASGTGLPRSYEQYFGPGTRLTVT.

The chain combines TRBV29-1 with TRBJ2-7; 14 positions match TRBD2. Germline V gives CDR1 SQVTM, CDR2 ANQGSEA. V lost 7 bases, J lost 1 base, and 15 bases stayed unmatched. The CDR3 extends over 18 amino acids. CDR3 residues: CSAPSGLAGDRRSYEQYF. DNA of the CDR3: TGCAGCGCCCCCTCGGGACTAGCGGGAGATAGGAGGTCCTACGAGCAGTACTTC.